This T cell receptor beta chain was recorded in a study of T cell clonotyping in hematopoietic cell transplantation. The V end lost 5 bases, the J end lost 2 bases, and 9 bases lay between the germline ends. In germline, CDR1 is MNHNS, CDR2 SASEGT. The CDR3 consists of 14 residues. The time point: recipient sample about 28 days before transplant, after cytoreduction. Repertoires were generated with immunoSEQ multiplex PCR, while TCRdb's copy carries only in-frame clones and drops some. The repertoire holds approximately 80,000 clones, with 90% to 97% as singletons. The sample in question was peripheral blood mononuclear cells, obtained before stem cell transplant. The chain uses TRBV6-1 and TRBJ1-4, with D tentatively TRBD1 (6 bases). This TCR was sampled from a woman aged 50 to 60 with acute myeloid leukemia. Some clones in this sample may be carry-over from other donors' samples. CDR3 in amino acids: CASSMGATNEKLFF. CDR3 DNA: TGTGCCAGCAGTATGGGGGCTACTAATGAAAAACTGTTTTTT.